This T cell receptor (beta chain) was documented in a study of T cells in Graves' hyperthyroidism and ophthalmopathy. Study results and limitations: A 13 V-J model separated ophthalmopathy from stable hyperthyroidism. The model anticipated ophthalmopathy a median 6.5 months pre-onset.

For this clonotype: Its antigen is unknown.

Reasons for excluding patients were uncontrolled infection, other autoimmune disease, pregnancy or lactation. A 10 ml volume of fresh peripheral blood provided the PBMCs. The CDR3 runs to 16 residues. The germline gives CDR1 MGHRA, CDR2 YSYEKL. V lost 4 bases to trimming and J lost 5 bases; unmatched junction nucleotides: 11. TCR beta CDR3 regions were amplified from RNA. The HTBI primer set served for first-round RT-PCR of the TCR CDR3. TCRdb re-analysed the multiplex PCR reads in MiXCR, keeping a single row per CDR3 protein. This table has roughly 650,000 distinct CDR3 sequences, roughly 15% appearing once.

The V and J genes are TRBV4-1 and TRBJ1-5, with 7 bases that match TRBD1. Sequenced: blood. This clonotype originated in a woman aged 40 to 49 with Graves' ophthalmopathy. CDR3 DNA sequence: TGCGCCAGCAGCCTACCCTCGAGGGGGCCGTATCAGCCCCAGCATTTT. Translated, it gives CASSLPSRGPYQPQHF.